One and the same sample provided the 20 T cell receptor beta chains below, sequenced in a study of blood T cell repertoires in COVID-19. The repertoire was sequenced with immunoSEQ multiplex PCR; TCRdb's copy has only in-frame clones and lacks some. The data contain 52,000 or so clones, roughly 76% of them seen just once; the ten biggest clones take up approximately 24%. The sequenced material came from peripheral blood. All receptors come from a man aged 50-59 years with active or convalescent COVID-19.

In DNA, the CDR3 is TGTGCCAGCAGCCAAGATCTTAACTATGGCTACACCTTC. Protein sequence: CASSQDLNYGYTF. The chain employs TRBV3-1 (or the pseudogene TRBV3-2) and TRBJ1-2; D remains unclear. Germline V lookup: CDR1 LGHDT, CDR2 YNNKEL (reference sequence). The CDR3 sequence is 13 residues long. V lost 0 bases and J lost 1, with 3 bases in between.

As to this clone: Other nucleotide sequences in the sample specify the same CDR3. V gene TRBV2 combines with J gene TRBJ1-1; 8 positions agree with TRBD1. Germline CDR1 and CDR2: SNHLY and FYNNEI. The V gene end was trimmed by 6 bases and the J gene end by 1 base; junction bases not matched to a gene: 1. The CDR3 contains 13 residues. DNA of the CDR3: TGTGCCAGCAGGGACAGGGAGAACACTGAAGCTTTCTTT. Its translation is CASRDRENTEAFF. Filled out from reference TRBV2 and TRBJ1-1, the complete variable domain reads EPEVTQTPSHQVTQMGQEVILRCVPISNHLYFYWYRQILGQKVEFLVSFYNNEISEKSEIFDDQFSVERPDGSNFTLKIRSTKLEDSAMYFCASRDRENTEAFFGQGTRLTVV.

J is TRBJ1-1 and V is TRBV19; unclear D gene. The V end was cut by 3 bases, the J end by 3 bases, with 14 bases between. In germline, CDR1 is LNHDA, CDR2 SQIVND (reference sequence). This CDR3 has 15 amino acids. The CDR3 bases are TGTGCCAGTAGTATTCTGGCAGGTGGTCACACTGAAGCTTTCTTT. Its protein is CASSILAGGHTEAFF.

The CDR3 is CASSLDSGMVEAFF. The CDR3 DNA sequence: TGTGCCAGCAGCTTAGACAGTGGGATGGTTGAAGCTTTCTTT. The chain has TRBV5-4 and TRBJ1-1, with D possibly TRBD1 on 5 matching bases. This CDR3 is built from 14 residues. Trimming took off 2 bases at V and 7 bases at J, with 15 bases between the two ends. Germline V CDR1 and CDR2: SGHNT, YYREEE (reference sequence).

This clone was recorded once. V usage is TRBV21-1 and J usage is TRBJ2-1; the table's D call, TRBD2, was not checked against the DNA. TRBV21-1 is assigned pseudogene status. CDR3 length equals 18 residues. CDR3 bases: TGTGCCAGCAGCAAAAGGATAGCGGATAGGAGCTCCTACAATGAGCAGTTCTTC. As protein: CASSKRIADRSSYNEQFF.

V is TRBV5-4 and J is TRBJ2-3; 8 bases fit TRBD1. The CDR3 extends over 15 amino acids. V gave up 2 bases and J gave up 3 bases; unmatched junction bases: 5. The germline V gene has CDR1 SGHNT and CDR2 YYREEE (reference sequence). The CDR3 DNA reads TGTGCCAGCAGCTTACAGGGGGATTTTACAGATACGCAGTATTTT. Translation gives CASSLQGDFTDTQYF. Complete variable domain (other parts from reference TRBV5-4 and TRBJ2-3): ETGVTQSPTHLIKTRGQQVTLRCSSQSGHNTVSWYQQALGQGPQFIFQYYREEENGRGNFPPRFSGLQFPNYSSELNVNALELDDSALYLCASSLQGDFTDTQYFGPGTRLTVL.

This clone has a single count. The genes are TRBV6-1 and TRBJ2-7; no clear D gene. This CDR3 has 13 amino acids. Germline V gives CDR1 MNHNS, CDR2 SASEGT. The V gene lost 2 bases and the J gene lost 5 bases, with 10 bases spanning the gap. The CDR3 nucleotides read TGTGCCAGCAGTGAAAGGTACAGAGACGAGCAGTACTTC. Translated: CASSERYRDEQYF.

The chain recombines TRBV10-3 with TRBJ2-3; possible D gene TRBD1, 6 bases. Looked up from germline, CDR1 is ENHRY and CDR2 is SYGVKD. The CDR3 extends over 14 amino acids. The V and J ends lost 10 bases and 2 bases respectively, with 16 bases between them. The CDR3 loop is CATKSGQLTDTQYF. CDR3 bases: TGTGCCACAAAAAGCGGACAGCTCACAGATACGCAGTATTTT.

A few counts support this clone. The rearrangement uses TRBV24-1 and TRBJ2-5; 12 nucleotides agree with TRBD2. The CDR3 consists of 15 residues. From germline, CDR1 is KGHDR and CDR2 SFDVKD. The V and J ends lost 12 bases and 3 bases, in that order; junction bases with no gene match: 10. CDR3 protein: CAVGGLAGGKETQYF. The CDR3 DNA is TGTGCCGTAGGTGGTCTAGCGGGGGGGAAAGAGACCCAGTACTTC.

This chain joins TRBV19 and TRBJ2-1; TRBD2 aligns across 9 bases. Germline V CDR1 and CDR2: LNHDA, SQIVND (reference sequence). The CDR3 runs 16 residues. V trimming: 4 bases; J trimming: 5 bases; junction bases outside the gene matches: 9. This CDR3 reads CASSTPRLAGNNEQFF. The DNA for the CDR3 is TGTGCCAGTAGTACCCCGAGGCTAGCGGGAAACAATGAGCAGTTCTTC.

CDR3 residues: CASSYDTATYEQYF. For the CDR3, the DNA is TGTGCCAGCAGCTATGATACTGCCACCTACGAGCAGTACTTC. The rearrangement uses TRBV3-1 (or the pseudogene TRBV3-2) and TRBJ2-7; D is undetermined. The CDR3 spans 14 residues. The V and J ends lost 5 bases and 2 bases respectively, with 13 bases between them. Per germline, CDR1 LGHDT and CDR2 YNNKEL (reference sequence).

A word on this clone: Other DNA variants within this sample encode the same CDR3. In nucleotides, the CDR3 is TGTGCCAGCAGCCAAGACAGGAATCAGCCCCAGCATTTT. Translating gives CASSQDRNQPQHF. This chain connects TRBV3-1 (or the pseudogene TRBV3-2) to TRBJ1-5; no firm D call. V lost 0 bases and J 4 bases, leaving 4 bases between the germline ends. Germline V lookup: CDR1 LGHDT, CDR2 YNNKEL (reference sequence). This CDR3 has 13 residues.

The gene calls are TRBV7-2 and TRBJ2-2; D perhaps matches TRBD1 (5 bases). V lost 3 bases and J 8 bases, leaving 13 bases between the germline ends. This CDR3 is built from 14 residues. Germline V lookup: CDR1 SGHTA, CDR2 FQGNSA. In DNA, the CDR3 is TGTGCCAGCAGCTTTACGACAGTCACTGGGGAGCTGTTTTTT. It encodes CASSFTTVTGELFF.

The J gene is TRBJ1-6, the V gene TRBV27; TRBD1 matches 7 bases. After removal of 8 bases from V and 9 bases from J, the junction contained 7 bases not matched to a gene. Germline CDR1 reads MNHEY; CDR2 reads SMNVEV (reference sequence). This CDR3 has 13 amino acids. CDR3 sequence: CASQDRARSPLHF. DNA of the CDR3: TGTGCCAGCCAAGACAGGGCTCGTTCACCCCTCCACTTT.

The chain employs TRBV6-1 and TRBJ2-1; 10 bases agree with TRBD2. Germline CDR1 and CDR2: MNHNS and SASEGT. This CDR3 comprises 16 residues. The junction had 6 bases not matched to a gene; V was cut back by 3 bases and J by 4 bases. The CDR3 region has the DNA TGTGCCAGCAGTGACGGTAGCGGGGGGCCTTACAATGAGCAGTTCTTC. This gives the protein CASSDGSGGPYNEQFF.

The J gene is TRBJ1-3, the V gene TRBV6-5; 7 bases match TRBD1. V gave up 4 bases and J gave up 2 bases; unmatched junction bases: 5. The CDR3 extends over 15 amino acids. Germline CDR1 reads MNHEY; CDR2 reads SVGAGI. The CDR3 reads CASSFNRGAGNTIYF. Here the CDR3 DNA reads TGTGCCAGCAGTTTCAACAGGGGAGCTGGAAACACCATATATTTT.

The J gene is TRBJ1-1, the V gene TRBV11-2, with TRBD1 matching over 9 bases. V lost 5 bases, J lost 4 bases, and 14 bases stayed unmatched. The germline CDR1 and CDR2 sequences are SGHAT and FQNNGV. The CDR3 length is 17 residues. This CDR3 is CASSPVPGQGWSTEAFF. Written as DNA, the CDR3 is TGTGCCAGCAGCCCCGTCCCGGGACAGGGTTGGAGCACTGAAGCTTTCTTT.

This chain connects TRBV6-5 to TRBJ2-1; TRBD1 aligns across 9 bases. The CDR3 contains 14 residues. CDR1 is MNHEY and CDR2 is SVGAGI in the germline V gene. V trimming: 6 bases; J trimming: 3 bases; junction bases outside the gene matches: 3. CDR3 protein: CASSRQGDYNEQFF. DNA for the CDR3: TGTGCCAGCAGCCGACAGGGGGACTACAATGAGCAGTTCTTC.

V usage is TRBV29-1 and J usage is TRBJ2-1, with 10 bases that match TRBD2. J gave up 3 bases and V 6 bases, and 8 bases lay outside the gene matches. The germline CDR1 and CDR2 sequences are SQVTM and ANQGSEA. There are 15 residues in the CDR3. CDR3 nucleotide sequence: TGCAGCGTCGAGGGGACTAGCGAGAACTACAATGAGCAGTTCTTC. Translation: CSVEGTSENYNEQFF.

This rearrangement joins TRBV4-1 to TRBJ2-7, with 8 bases lining up with TRBD1. Germline values: CDR1 MGHRA, CDR2 YSYEKL. V trimming: 3 bases; J trimming: 3 bases; junction bases outside the gene matches: 1. This CDR3 has 13 residues. In DNA, the CDR3 is TGCGCCAGCAGCCACGACAGGGGCTACGAGCAGTACTTC. This gives the protein CASSHDRGYEQYF.